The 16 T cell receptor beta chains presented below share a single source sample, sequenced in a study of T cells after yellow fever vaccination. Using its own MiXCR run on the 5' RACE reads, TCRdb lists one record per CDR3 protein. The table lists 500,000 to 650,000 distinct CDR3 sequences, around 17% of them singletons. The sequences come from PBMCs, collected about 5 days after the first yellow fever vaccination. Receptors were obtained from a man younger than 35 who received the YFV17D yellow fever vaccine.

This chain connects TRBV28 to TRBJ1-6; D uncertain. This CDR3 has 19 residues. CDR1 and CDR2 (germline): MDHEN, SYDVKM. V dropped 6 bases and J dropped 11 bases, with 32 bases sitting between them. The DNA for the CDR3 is TGTGCCAGCAGCCCCCCCGGGAGCCCCTATAATTCAGGAAATCCACCCCTCCACTTT. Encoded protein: CASSPPGSPYNSGNPPLHF.

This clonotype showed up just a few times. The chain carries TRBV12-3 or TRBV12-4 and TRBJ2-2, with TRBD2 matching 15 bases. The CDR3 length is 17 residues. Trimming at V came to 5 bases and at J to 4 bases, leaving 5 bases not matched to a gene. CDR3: CASSPGLAGGPTGELFF. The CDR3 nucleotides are TGTGCCAGCAGTCCGGGACTAGCGGGGGGACCCACCGGGGAGCTGTTTTTT.

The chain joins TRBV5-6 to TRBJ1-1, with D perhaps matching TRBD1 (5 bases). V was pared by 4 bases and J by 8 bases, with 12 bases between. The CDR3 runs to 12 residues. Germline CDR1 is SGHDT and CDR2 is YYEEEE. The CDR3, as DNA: TGTGCCAGCAGCCGTGGGGCGCACGAAGCTTTCTTT. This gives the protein CASSRGAHEAFF.

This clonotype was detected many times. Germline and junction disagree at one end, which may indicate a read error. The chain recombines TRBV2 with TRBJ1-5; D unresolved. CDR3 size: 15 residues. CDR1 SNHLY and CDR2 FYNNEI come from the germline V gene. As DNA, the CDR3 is TGTGCCAGCAGCGAAGCAAGGCCAAACAATCAGCCCCAGCATTTT. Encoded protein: CASSEARPNNQPQHF.

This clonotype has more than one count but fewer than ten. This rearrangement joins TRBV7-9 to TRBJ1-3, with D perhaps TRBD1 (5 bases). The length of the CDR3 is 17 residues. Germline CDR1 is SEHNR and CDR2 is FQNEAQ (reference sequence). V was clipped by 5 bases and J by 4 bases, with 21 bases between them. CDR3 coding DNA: TGTGCCAGCAGCCCCGCCTGGTTGGGGGTTAGCGGAAACACCATATATTTT. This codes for CASSPAWLGVSGNTIYF.

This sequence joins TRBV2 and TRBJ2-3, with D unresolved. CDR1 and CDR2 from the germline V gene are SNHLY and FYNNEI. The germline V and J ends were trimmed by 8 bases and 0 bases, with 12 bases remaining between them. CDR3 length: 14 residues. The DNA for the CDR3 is TGTGCCAGCCGAATTCCCTCTAGCACAGATACGCAGTATTTT. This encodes CASRIPSSTDTQYF.

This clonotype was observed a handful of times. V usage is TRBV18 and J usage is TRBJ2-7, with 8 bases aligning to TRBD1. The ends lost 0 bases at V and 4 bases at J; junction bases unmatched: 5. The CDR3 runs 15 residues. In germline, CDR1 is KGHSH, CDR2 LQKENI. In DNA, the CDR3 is TGTGCCAGCTCACCACCGGACAGGGTCCCTTACGAGCAGTACGTC. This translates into CASSPPDRVPYEQYV.

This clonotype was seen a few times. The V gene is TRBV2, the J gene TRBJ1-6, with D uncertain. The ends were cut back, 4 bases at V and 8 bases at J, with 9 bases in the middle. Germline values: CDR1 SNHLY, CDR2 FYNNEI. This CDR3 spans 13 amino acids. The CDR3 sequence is CASSAAPYSPLHF. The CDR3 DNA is TGTGCCAGCAGTGCGGCCCCTTATTCACCCCTCCACTTT. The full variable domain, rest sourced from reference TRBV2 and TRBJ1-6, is EPEVTQTPSHQVTQMGQEVILRCVPISNHLYFYWYRQILGQKVEFLVSFYNNEISEKSEIFDDQFSVERPDGSNFTLKIRSTKLEDSAMYFCASSAAPYSPLHFGNGTRLTVT.

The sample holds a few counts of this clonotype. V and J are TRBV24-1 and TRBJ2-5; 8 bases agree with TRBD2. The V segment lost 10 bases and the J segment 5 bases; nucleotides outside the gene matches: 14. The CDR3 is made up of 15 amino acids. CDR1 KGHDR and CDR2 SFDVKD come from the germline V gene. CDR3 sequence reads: CATRGSGAFGETQYF. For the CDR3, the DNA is TGTGCCACGCGGGGTAGCGGGGCCTTCGGGGAGACCCAGTACTTC.

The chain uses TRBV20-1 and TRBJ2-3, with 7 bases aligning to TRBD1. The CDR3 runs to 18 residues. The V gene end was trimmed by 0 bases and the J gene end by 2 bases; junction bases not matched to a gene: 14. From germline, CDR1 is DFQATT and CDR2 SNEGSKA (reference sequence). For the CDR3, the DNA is TGCAGTGCTAGAGATAGGCCCTTGAGGGGGCGTCTCACAGATACGCAGTATTTT. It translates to CSARDRPLRGRLTDTQYF.

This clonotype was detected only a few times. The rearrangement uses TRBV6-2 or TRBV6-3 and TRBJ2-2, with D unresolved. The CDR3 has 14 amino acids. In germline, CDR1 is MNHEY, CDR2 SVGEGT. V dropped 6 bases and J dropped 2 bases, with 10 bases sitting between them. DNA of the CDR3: TGTGCCAGCAGATCGGGTCAAAACACCGGGGAGCTGTTTTTT. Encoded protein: CASRSGQNTGELFF.

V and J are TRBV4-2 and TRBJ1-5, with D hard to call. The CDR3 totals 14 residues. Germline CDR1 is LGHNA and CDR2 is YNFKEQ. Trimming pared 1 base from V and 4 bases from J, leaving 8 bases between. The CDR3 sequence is CASSQGPENQPQHF. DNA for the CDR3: TGTGCCAGCAGCCAAGGGCCGGAGAATCAGCCCCAGCATTTT.

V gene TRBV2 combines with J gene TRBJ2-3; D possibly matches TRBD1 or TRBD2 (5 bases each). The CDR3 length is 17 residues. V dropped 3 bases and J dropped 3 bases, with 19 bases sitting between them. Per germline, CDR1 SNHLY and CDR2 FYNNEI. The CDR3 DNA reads TGTGCCAGCAGTGAGGGACCGGGCCGGTGGAGGACAGATACGCAGTATTTT. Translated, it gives CASSEGPGRWRTDTQYF.

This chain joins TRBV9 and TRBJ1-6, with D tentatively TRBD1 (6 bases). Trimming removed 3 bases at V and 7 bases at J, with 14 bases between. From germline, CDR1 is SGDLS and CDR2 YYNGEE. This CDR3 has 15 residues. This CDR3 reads CASSGTGTVNSPLHF. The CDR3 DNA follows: TGTGCCAGCAGCGGCACAGGGACCGTAAATTCACCCCTCCACTTT.

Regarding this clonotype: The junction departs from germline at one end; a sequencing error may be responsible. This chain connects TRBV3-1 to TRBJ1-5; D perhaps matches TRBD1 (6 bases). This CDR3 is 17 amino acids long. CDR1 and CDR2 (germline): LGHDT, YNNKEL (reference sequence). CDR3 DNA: TGTACCAGCAGCCCGCCCAGGGGTGATGTAAGCAATCAGCCCCAGCATTTT. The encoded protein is CTSSPPRGDVSNQPQHF. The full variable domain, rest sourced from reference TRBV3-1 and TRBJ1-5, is DTAVSQTPKYLVTQMGNDKSIKCEQNLGHDTMYWYKQDSKKFLKIMFSYNNKELIINETVPNRFSPKSPDKAHLNLHINSLELGDSAVYFCTSSPPRGDVSNQPQHFGDGTRLSIL.

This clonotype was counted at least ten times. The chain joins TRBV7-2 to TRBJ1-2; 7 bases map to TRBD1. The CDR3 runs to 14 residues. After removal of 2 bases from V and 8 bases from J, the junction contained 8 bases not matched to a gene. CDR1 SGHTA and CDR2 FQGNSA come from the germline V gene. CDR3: CASSLNEGAYGYTF. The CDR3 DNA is TGTGCCAGCAGCTTAAATGAGGGGGCGTACGGCTACACCTTC.